These 2 T cell receptor beta chains were all obtained from the same sample, sequenced in a study of cytomegalovirus exposure and HLA in healthy donors. 60 Vbeta and 13 Jbeta primers were used in PCR. The table came from immunoSEQ multiplex PCR; TCRdb's copy has only in-frame clones and leaves some out. The sample lists under 120,000 clones, approximately 70% occurring once. Sequencing was done on a sample of PBMCs. The source of these receptors is a man aged 35 to 55 in good health and CMV-seropositive.

The V call is TRBV27, the J call TRBJ1-5, with 10 bases matching TRBD1. The CDR3 loop spans 16 amino acids. The V gene's germline CDR1 is MNHEY and CDR2 SMNVEV (reference sequence). V dropped 6 bases and J dropped 7; count of bases not matched to a gene: 12. The CDR3 is CASRPSTGGGRQPQHF. DNA of the CDR3: TGTGCCAGCAGACCCTCGACAGGGGGCGGAAGACAGCCCCAGCATTTT.

CDR3 protein: CAWSALTGDTGELFF. The CDR3 region has the DNA TGTGCCTGGAGTGCGTTGACAGGGGACACCGGGGAGCTGTTTTTT. This chain links TRBV30 with TRBJ2-2, with TRBD1 matching 8 bases. CDR1 GTSNPN and CDR2 SVGIG come from the germline V gene (reference sequence). The CDR3 has 15 amino acids. V lost 1 base to trimming and J lost 3 bases; unmatched junction nucleotides: 4.